This T cell receptor beta chain was recovered during a study of T cells in women clearing cervical HPV infection. On the study more broadly: Controls gave blood once infection was undetectable; cases at lesion identification.

A remark on this clone: The read ends 3 residues before the CDR3 terminus; that terminus is restored from the germline J gene.

Per the germline V gene, CDR1 is MNHNS and CDR2 is SASEGT. The CDR3 spans 14 residues. V dropped 3 bases and J dropped 3; count of bases not matched to a gene: 1. Profiled with immunoSEQ multiplex PCR; TCRdb holds only in-frame clones, not every one. The sample's table shows about 30,000 clones. V usage is TRBV6-1 and J usage is TRBJ2-3; 9 bases agree with TRBD1. Specimen: blood buffy coat. The receptor was isolated from a woman aged 18 to 75 with a cervical HPV16 infection that either progressed to CIN3+ or cleared (not recorded which). The sequenced CDR3 bases are TGTGCCAGCAGTGAGGACAGGGGAACAGATACG. It encodes CASSEDRGTDT. The complete CDR3 reads CASSEDRGTDTQYF.